What follows are 24 T cell receptor beta chains derived from one specimen sequenced in a study of STAT5B mutations in CD4+ large granular lymphocyte leukemia. TCRdb's table, derived via immunoSEQ multiplex PCR, lists solely in-frame clones and lacks some. The sample includes approximately 40,000 clones, approximately 84% seen only once; the top ten take 0.3% to 0.35%. The specimen was CD4+ T cells from blood buffy coats. The source is a human donor in good health.

V gene TRBV7-2 combines with J gene TRBJ2-1, with 8 nucleotides matching TRBD1. The CDR3 has 15 amino acids. Looked up from germline, CDR1 is SGHTA and CDR2 is FQGNSA. With 5 bases clipped from V and 3 bases from J, the junction kept 6 bases outside the gene matches. The CDR3 is CASSRGQGSYNEQFF. DNA of the CDR3: TGTGCCAGCAGCAGAGGACAGGGAAGCTACAATGAGCAGTTCTTC. The entire variable domain, with the rest obtained from reference TRBV7-2 and TRBJ2-1, is as follows: GAGVSQSPSNKVTEKGKDVELRCDPISGHTALYWYRQSLGQGLEFLIYFQGNSAPDKSGLPSDRFSAERTGGSVSTLTIQRTQQEDSAVYLCASSRGQGSYNEQFFGPGTRLTVL.

The chain recombines TRBV5-4 with TRBJ2-6; weak D call: TRBD2 (6 bases). This CDR3 is built from 16 residues. The germline gives CDR1 SGHNT, CDR2 YYREEE (reference sequence). The V end was cut by 4 bases, the J end by 0 bases, with 11 bases between. As DNA, the CDR3 is TGTGCCAGCAGCCGTGACGGGGGCTCTGGGGCCAACGTCCTGACTTTC. It codes for CASSRDGGSGANVLTF.

The chain couples TRBV19 to TRBJ1-1; the D gene is possibly TRBD1 (6 bases). CDR1 is LNHDA and CDR2 is SQIVND in the germline V gene (reference sequence). V was pared by 7 bases and J by 1 base, with 13 bases between. The CDR3 runs to 14 residues. The CDR3 DNA is TGTGCCAGTAATTTTGGGACACCGAACACTGAAGCTTTCTTT. Encoded protein: CASNFGTPNTEAFF.

The chain links TRBV6-1 to TRBJ2-2; TRBD1 aligns across 7 bases. J was trimmed by 1 base and V by 6 bases; bases with no gene match: 5. CDR3 length equals 15 residues. Germline V gene sequence: CDR1 MNHNS, CDR2 SASEGT. The CDR3 nucleotides read TGTGCCAGCAGGGGACAGACTTTGAACACCGGGGAGCTGTTTTTT. Residues: CASRGQTLNTGELFF.

This sequence joins TRBV29-1 and TRBJ2-6; 9 positions agree with TRBD1. The CDR3 has 17 residues. V was clipped by 6 bases and J by 0 bases; unmatched bases: 9. Germline V gene sequence: CDR1 SQVTM, CDR2 ANQGSEA. In nucleotides, the CDR3 is TGCAGCGTCCGTCCGGGACAGGGACGCTCTGGGGCCAACGTCCTGACTTTC. This codes for CSVRPGQGRSGANVLTF.

The chain recombines TRBV6-9 with TRBJ2-5; D unclear. V shed 5 bases and J shed 5 bases, with 9 bases lying between them. The CDR3 runs to 12 residues. Per the germline V gene, CDR1 is MNHGY and CDR2 is SVAAGI. CDR3 amino acids: CASSIDRETQYF. CDR3 coding DNA: TGTGCCAGCAGTATAGATCGGGAGACCCAGTACTTC.

This clone was seen only once. The chain recombines TRBV18 with TRBJ2-7; tentatively, D is TRBD2 (6 bases). V lost 2 bases to trimming and J lost 3 bases, with 8 bases between them. This CDR3 has 13 residues. CDR1 and CDR2 (germline): KGHSH, LQKENI. In DNA, the CDR3 is TGTGCCAGCTCACCAGTGGGACTCTACGAGCAGTACTTC. This encodes CASSPVGLYEQYF.

This clone was counted between two and nine times. The chain has TRBV27 and TRBJ1-6; TRBD1 matches 7 bases. Germline lookup yields CDR1 MNHEY and CDR2 SMNVEV (reference sequence). This CDR3 is 15 amino acids long. After removal of 1 base from V and 8 bases from J, the junction contained 5 bases not matched to a gene. CDR3 sequence: CASSLWGDSYSPLHF. The CDR3 region has the DNA TGTGCCAGCAGTTTATGGGGGGACAGTTATTCACCCCTCCACTTT.

A single count supports this clone. This rearrangement joins TRBV4-1 to TRBJ1-4; 8 bases line up with TRBD1. Germline lookup yields CDR1 MGHRA and CDR2 YSYEKL. The CDR3 loop spans 18 amino acids. V was clipped by 0 bases and J by 0 bases; unmatched bases: 6. The CDR3 DNA is TGCGCCAGCAGCCAAGATCGGGACAGGAACCCAACTAATGAAAAACTGTTTTTT. Residues: CASSQDRDRNPTNEKLFF.

The sample holds one count of this clone. This chain links TRBV11-2 with TRBJ2-7, with 7 bases matching TRBD1. The CDR3 consists of 16 residues. Germline loops: CDR1 SGHAT, CDR2 FQNNGV. Trimming removed 4 bases from V and 5 bases from J; junction bases left unmatched: 14. The chain's CDR3 is CASSSKDRAIGNEQYF. In DNA, the CDR3 is TGTGCCAGCAGCTCGAAAGACAGGGCGATTGGTAACGAGCAGTACTTC.

The gene calls are TRBV7-8 and TRBJ1-3; TRBD1 matches 7 bases. Germline V lookup: CDR1 SGHVS, CDR2 FQNEAQ. This CDR3 spans 16 amino acids. V trimming: 1 base; J trimming: 4 bases; junction bases outside the gene matches: 7. The CDR3 is CASSLGQGHGGNTIYF. CDR3 DNA sequence: TGTGCCAGCAGCTTAGGACAGGGCCACGGGGGAAACACCATATATTTT.

This clone appeared a single time. V usage is TRBV6-5 and J usage is TRBJ2-7, with 14 bases matching TRBD2. There are 15 residues in the CDR3. The germline gives CDR1 MNHEY, CDR2 SVGAGI. V dropped 6 bases and J dropped 4; count of bases not matched to a gene: 5. The CDR3 region has the DNA TGTGCCAGCAGCACCGGGACTAGCGGGAGTTACGAGCAGTACTTC. It specifies CASSTGTSGSYEQYF.

The rearrangement joins TRBV5-4 to TRBJ1-2, with TRBD1 as a possible D gene (6 bases). This CDR3 comprises 14 residues. The V and J ends lost 8 bases and 0 bases respectively, with 14 bases between them. The germline CDR1 and CDR2 sequences are SGHNT and YYREEE (reference sequence). CDR3 amino acids: CASRGQRANYGYTF. The CDR3 DNA reads TGTGCCAGTAGGGGACAAAGGGCTAACTATGGCTACACCTTC.

The rearrangement uses TRBV5-6 and TRBJ2-2; TRBD1 is a possible D gene (6 bases). This CDR3 has 16 residues. The V end lost 1 base, the J end lost 6 bases, and 16 bases lay between the germline ends. The germline gives CDR1 SGHDT, CDR2 YYEEEE. CDR3 amino acids: CASSLQGHPRAGELFF. The CDR3 coding sequence is TGTGCCAGCAGCTTGCAGGGGCACCCGAGGGCCGGGGAGCTGTTTTTT.

This clone has only one observation. V gene TRBV29-1 combines with J gene TRBJ2-3; 10 positions match TRBD2. Trimming cost V 1 base and J 3 bases; bases outside gene matches: 4. The CDR3 is made up of 15 amino acids. CDR1 is SQVTM and CDR2 is ANQGSEA in the germline V gene. CDR3 amino acids: CSVEGVSGGTDTQYF. As DNA, the CDR3 is TGCAGCGTTGAAGGGGTTAGCGGGGGGACAGATACGCAGTATTTT.

This clone was found a few times. V gene TRBV7-2 combines with J gene TRBJ2-7; 11 nucleotides line up with TRBD2. Germline V gene sequence: CDR1 SGHTA, CDR2 FQGNSA. V dropped 5 bases and J dropped 3; count of bases not matched to a gene: 0. The CDR3 loop spans 13 amino acids. CDR3 residues: CASSTSGGYEQYF. The CDR3 nucleotides are TGTGCCAGCAGCACTAGCGGGGGCTACGAGCAGTACTTC.

The chain uses TRBV2 and TRBJ1-3, with a possible D match to TRBD1 (5 bases). From germline, CDR1 is SNHLY and CDR2 FYNNEI. Trimming left V 6 bases short and J 4 bases short, with 7 bases between. This CDR3 comprises 12 residues. The CDR3 DNA is TGTGCCAGCAGACAGGTCGGAAACACCATATATTTT. This encodes CASRQVGNTIYF. Drawing the rest from reference TRBV2 and TRBJ1-3, the complete variable domain is EPEVTQTPSHQVTQMGQEVILRCVPISNHLYFYWYRQILGQKVEFLVSFYNNEISEKSEIFDDQFSVERPDGSNFTLKIRSTKLEDSAMYFCASRQVGNTIYFGEGSWLTVV.

The chain links TRBV10-3 to TRBJ1-2, with a weak D call TRBD1 (5 bases). The CDR3 is 15 residues long. V dropped 3 bases and J dropped 4 bases, with 15 bases sitting between them. The germline CDR1 and CDR2 sequences are ENHRY and SYGVKD. Here the CDR3 DNA reads TGTGCCATCAGTGATAGAACAGGCCCAGGCTATGGCTACACCTTC. It is translated as CAISDRTGPGYGYTF.

The rearrangement links TRBV6-1 to TRBJ1-1; the D gene is possibly TRBD1 (5 bases). The germline CDR1 and CDR2 sequences are MNHNS and SASEGT. The CDR3 extends over 13 amino acids. The V end lost 6 bases, the J end lost 0 bases, and 8 bases lay between the germline ends. The CDR3 DNA reads TGTGCCAGCAGGAAGGACATGAACACTGAAGCTTTCTTT. It translates to CASRKDMNTEAFF.

The rearrangement uses TRBV30 and TRBJ2-7; D unclear. Germline V gives CDR1 GTSNPN, CDR2 SVGIG (reference sequence). The V end was cut by 1 base, the J end by 0 bases, with 4 bases between. The CDR3 length is 12 residues. The CDR3 protein is CAWSGGSYEQYF. The CDR3, as DNA: TGTGCCTGGAGTGGGGGCTCCTACGAGCAGTACTTC.

The genes are TRBV4-2 and TRBJ2-5, with D tentatively TRBD2 (5 bases). Germline CDR1 and CDR2: LGHNA and YNFKEQ. V gave up 5 bases and J gave up 2 bases, with 9 bases separating them. The CDR3 is made up of 13 amino acids. In DNA form, the CDR3 reads TGTGCCAGCAGCTCCGGGGAACAAGAGACCCAGTACTTC. Its protein product is CASSSGEQETQYF.

The chain is built from TRBV30 and TRBJ2-5; 11 bases line up with TRBD2. The CDR3 has 15 amino acids. With V trimmed by 2 bases and J by 5 bases, 7 bases remained unmatched. Germline assignment: CDR1 GTSNPN and CDR2 SVGIG (reference sequence). This chain's CDR3 is CAWSIAGGPGETQYF. CDR3 bases: TGTGCCTGGAGTATAGCGGGAGGGCCGGGGGAGACCCAGTACTTC.

This chain connects TRBV7-3 to TRBJ2-1; 14 bases line up with TRBD2. The CDR3 has 17 residues. The J segment lost 3 bases and the V segment lost 5 bases, leaving 6 bases of the junction unmatched. CDR1 is SGHTA and CDR2 is FQGTGA in the germline V gene. CDR3 sequence (DNA): TGTGCCAGCAGCCGGGGGGGGACTAGCGGGGGCTACAATGAGCAGTTCTTC. Translated: CASSRGGTSGGYNEQFF.

The J gene is TRBJ2-3, the V gene TRBV10-3; D might be TRBD1 (5 bases). CDR1 and CDR2 from the germline V gene are ENHRY and SYGVKD. V was cut by 4 bases and J by 4 bases, with 12 bases left in between. This CDR3 is 14 amino acids long. CDR3 DNA sequence: TGTGCCATCAGTGTAAGTGGGGCACCAGATACGCAGTATTTT. This gives the protein CAISVSGAPDTQYF.